These T cell receptor beta chains were read from a single sample in a study of TIL therapy for anti-PD-1-resistant metastatic lung cancer. Generated by immunoSEQ multiplex PCR, the TCRdb table keeps only in-frame clones and is missing some. The sample includes about 49,000 clones, 79% of them seen just once. Sample: blood, taken at baseline. The receptors derive from a man aged 65-85 years with non-small cell lung cancer. Each CDR3 is given without its conserved first and last residue. A D gene is named only where the DNA matches it firmly.

v_gene	d_gene	j_gene	len	CDR3aa
TRBV11-2	TRBD2	TRBJ2-2	17	ASSLGVAGGPGRTGELF
TRBV5-1	NA	TRBJ2-7	9	ASSLAGEQY
TRBV18	TRBD1	TRBJ2-7	12	ASSQGTGPYEQY
TRBV15	TRBD2	TRBJ2-5	15	ATSRDILAVGEETQY
TRBV6-6	NA	TRBJ2-1	12	ASSYAGLGDEQF
TRBV5-6	NA	TRBJ2-5	12	ASSLFGRQETQY
TRBV14	TRBD1	TRBJ1-3	15	ASSQVAGGSSGNTIY
TRBV4-1	NA	TRBJ2-7	14	ASSQVSGARSYEQY
TRBV4-3	TRBD2	TRBJ2-1	14	ASSQDGTSVYNEQF
TRBV5-1	NA	TRBJ1-2	12	ASSIGGLGDGYT
TRBV9	TRBD2	TRBJ2-1	12	ASSPDGRLNEQF
TRBV28	NA	TRBJ2-7	13	ASSSPGTNTYEQY
TRBV27	NA	TRBJ2-7	11	ASSLSGSYEQY
TRBV5-8	NA	TRBJ2-1	12	ASRQPLRGNEQF
TRBV15	NA	TRBJ2-5	13	ATSRDYGGTETQY
TRBV5-1	TRBD1	TRBJ2-6	16	ASSLQGALSPGANVLT
TRBV27	NA	TRBJ2-3	11	ASIELAIDTQY
TRBV27	NA	TRBJ2-3	12	ASSLSSWMDTQY
TRBV25-1	NA	TRBJ2-1	12	ASRDSNLYNEQF
TRBV7-3	NA	TRBJ2-2	11	ASSLNKAGELF
TRBV19	NA	TRBJ2-1	12	ASNSGRTVGEQF
TRBV7-2	TRBD1	TRBJ1-2	11	ASTADRIYGYT
TRBV10-3	TRBD2	TRBJ2-7	13	AISEGAGAAYEQY
TRBV28	NA	TRBJ1-1	10	ASSIRVTEAF
TRBV27	NA	TRBJ2-7	13	ASSLYADRSYEQY
TRBV28	TRBD1	TRBJ1-5	14	ASSLPGTGGNQPQH
TRBV7-2	NA	TRBJ2-7	13	ASSLGGTVTYEQY
TRBV28	NA	TRBJ2-7	11	ASSLPPRYEQY
TRBV6-1	NA	TRBJ1-3	13	ASGNLPSSGNTIY
TRBV27	NA	TRBJ2-2	10	ASSFNFGELF
TRBV6-5	NA	TRBJ2-7	10	ASSLQGSEQY
TRBV18	NA	TRBJ1-2	10	ASSLLNYGYT
TRBV7-6	TRBD2	TRBJ2-3	16	ASSLTNSAGGWGDTQY
TRBV7-9	NA	TRBJ1-1	13	ASSSSVLGNTEAF
TRBV5-1	NA	TRBJ1-3	12	ASSSQGSGNTIY
TRBV19	NA	TRBJ2-7	11	ASSITGSYEQY
TRBV30	TRBD1	TRBJ1-1	12	AWSGDRANTEAF
TRBV28	NA	TRBJ1-4	15	ASSLWGGGATNEKLF
TRBV6-1	TRBD1	TRBJ2-2	14	ASSDQQGWYTGELF
TRBV19	TRBD1	TRBJ2-2	13	ASSGQGLGTGELF
TRBV28	NA	TRBJ1-1	12	ASYPGFLNTEAF
TRBV4-2	NA	TRBJ2-5	11	ASSQGVLETQY
TRBV30	NA	TRBJ2-1	13	AWTRNLGSYNEQF
TRBV11-1	TRBD2	TRBJ2-5	11	ASSWRESETQY
TRBV6-1	NA	TRBJ1-4	13	ASSDFLGVNEKLF
TRBV6-6	NA	TRBJ1-1	11	ASSYAANTEAF
TRBV7-9	NA	TRBJ1-1	11	ASSFEVNTEAF
TRBV4-1	NA	NA	14	ASSQLGLTERYEQY
TRBV6-6	TRBD1	TRBJ1-4	13	ASSYTDRANEKLF
TRBV7-2	TRBD1	TRBJ1-4	15	ASSPIGQGATNEKLF
TRBV14	TRBD2	TRBJ2-7	16	ASSQVGTSGTRLHEQY
TRBV11-3	TRBD2	TRBJ2-3	14	ASSTRTSGNTDTQY
TRBV2	NA	TRBJ2-5	12	ASTGGGARETQY
TRBV19	TRBD2	TRBJ2-5	14	ASSIDGGSPQETQY
TRBV5-1	NA	TRBJ2-3	13	ASSADRPSTDTQY
TRBV9	NA	TRBJ2-7	12	ASSVEPVSYEQY
TRBV30	NA	TRBJ2-7	8	AWTDYEQY
TRBV13	NA	TRBJ1-1	13	ASSGPPRANTEAF
TRBV5-1	NA	TRBJ2-5	10	ASSLVEETQY
TRBV18	NA	TRBJ2-7	12	ASSPQTVTYEQY